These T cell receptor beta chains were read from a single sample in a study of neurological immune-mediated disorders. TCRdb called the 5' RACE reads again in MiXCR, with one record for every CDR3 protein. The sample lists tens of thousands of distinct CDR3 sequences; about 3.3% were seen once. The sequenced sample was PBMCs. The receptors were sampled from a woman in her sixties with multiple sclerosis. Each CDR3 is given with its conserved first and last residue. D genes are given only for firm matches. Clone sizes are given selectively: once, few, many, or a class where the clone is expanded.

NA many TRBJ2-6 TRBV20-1 TGCAGTGCTCAATCTTGGGGCTCTGGGGCCAACGTCCTGACTTTC CSAQSWGSGANVLTF
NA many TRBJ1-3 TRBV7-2 TGTGCCAGCATCGAGGGGGGTCTCGCTGGAAACACCATATATTTT CASIEGGLAGNTIYF
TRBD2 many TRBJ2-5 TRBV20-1 TGCAGTGCTCAGACTAGCAGAGCTCTCCGGCAAGAGACCCAGTACTTC CSAQTSRALRQETQYF
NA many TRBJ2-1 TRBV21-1 TGTGCCAGCAGCAGCAGGACTGGCTACAATGAGCAGTTCTTC CASSSRTGYNEQFF
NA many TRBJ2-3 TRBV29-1 TGCAGCGTTGCGTCGGCAGTCACAGATACGCAGTATTTT CSVASAVTDTQYF
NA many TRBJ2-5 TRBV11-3 TGTGCCAGCAGCTTAGAAGCCGGCGAGGTCCAAGAGACCCAGTACTTC CASSLEAGEVQETQYF
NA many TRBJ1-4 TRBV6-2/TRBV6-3 TGTGCCAGCAGTAACCACAGGGCAACTAATGAAAAACTGTTTTTT CASSNHRATNEKLFF
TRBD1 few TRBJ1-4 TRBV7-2 TGTGCCAGCAGCTCGGACAGGACTAATGAAAAACTGTTTTTT CASSSDRTNEKLFF
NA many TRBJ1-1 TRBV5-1 TGCGCCAGCAGCTTGGATGGGCCTAGGAACACTGAAGCTTTCTTT CASSLDGPRNTEAFF
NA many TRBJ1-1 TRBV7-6 TGTGCCAGCAGCTTAGAGGCGATGAACACTGAAGCTTTCTTT CASSLEAMNTEAFF
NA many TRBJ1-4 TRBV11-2 TGTGCCAGCAGCTTAGTTCAGGGGATACGGGAAAAACTGTTTTTT CASSLVQGIREKLFF
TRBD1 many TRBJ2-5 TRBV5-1 TGCGCCAGCAGCGTTTCAGGGGGTTTGGGAGAGACCCAGTACTTC CASSVSGGLGETQYF
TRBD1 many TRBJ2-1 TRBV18 TGTGCCAGCTCACAACAGGGGGCGGCGGATGAGCAGTTCTTC CASSQQGAADEQFF
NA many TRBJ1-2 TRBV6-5 TGTGCCAGCAGTTACTCGAGACCAGGGTCAGACTATGGCTACACCTTC CASSYSRPGSDYGYTF
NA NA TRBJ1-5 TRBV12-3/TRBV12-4 TGTGCCAGCAGTTTACACTGGTTGACCCAGAATTTT CASSLHWLTQNF
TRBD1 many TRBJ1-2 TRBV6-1 TGTGCCAGCCTACTCCGGGACAGGGATGGCTACACCTTC CASLLRDRDGYTF
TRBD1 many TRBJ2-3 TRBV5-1 TGCGCCAGCAGCCAAGGACAGGGGAGGACAGATACGCAGTATTTT CASSQGQGRTDTQYF
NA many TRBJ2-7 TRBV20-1 TGCAGTGCTAGGGCCAGGTTCGTGGTTGGCGAGCAGTACTTC CSARARFVVGEQYF
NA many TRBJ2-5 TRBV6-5 TGTGCCACCTCGACACAGGGGAGGGAGACCCAGTACTTC CATSTQGRETQYF
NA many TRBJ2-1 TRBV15 TGTGCCACCAGCAGAGAAAGGACAGCGTCCCGATCCTACAATGAGCAGTTCTTC CATSRERTASRSYNEQFF
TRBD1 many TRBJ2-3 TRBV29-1 TGCAGCGTTGAATACAGGGGGGCTTCCACAGATACGCAGTATTTT CSVEYRGASTDTQYF
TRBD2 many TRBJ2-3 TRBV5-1 TGCGCCAGCAGCTTGGCGGCAGCGGGGGGGGCCACAGATACGCAGTATTTT CASSLAAAGGATDTQYF